This entry describes one TCR beta chain. This sample is drawn from a study of blood T cell repertoires in COVID-19. Per the germline V gene, CDR1 is SGHNT and CDR2 is YENEEA. V shed 2 bases, J shed 7 bases, and the junction held 1 base outside the gene matches. This CDR3 contains 12 residues. Original processing notes: Reference gene primer amplification gave estimated nucleated cell counts. Sequencing was performed with immunoSEQ multiplex PCR; in TCRdb, only in-frame clones are kept and a portion is missing. D and trimming come from the DNA, and the V and J calls and clone size come from that table. The data contain over 150,000 clones, about 87% of them seen just once; the ten biggest clones take up about 0.6%.

Material: peripheral blood. The J gene is TRBJ1-2, the V gene TRBV11-3; TRBD1 agrees at 7 bases. This clonotype was obtained from a man between 60 and 70 years old with COVID-19, enrolled during active disease. The CDR3, as DNA: TGTGCCAGCAGCTTACCAGGGGGTGGCTACACCTTC. It yields the protein CASSLPGGGYTF. Filled out from reference TRBV11-3 and TRBJ1-2, the complete variable domain reads EAGVVQSPRYKIIEKKQPVAFWCNPISGHNTLYWYLQNLGQGPELLIRYENEEAVDDSQLPKDRFSAERLKGVDSTLKIQPAELGDSAVYLCASSLPGGGYTFGSGTRLTVV.